This T cell receptor (beta chain) was obtained from a study of blood T cell repertoires in COVID-19. CDR3 length: 14 residues. Trimming cost V 1 base and J 5 bases, with 9 bases left between them. Looked up from germline, CDR1 is SGHAT and CDR2 is FQNNGV. In the authors' workflow: Using reference gene primer amplification, nucleated cell counts were estimated. Data came from immunoSEQ multiplex PCR; TCRdb stores just in-frame clones and leaves some out. V, J and clone size are taken as reported in that table, and D and trimming were inferred from the DNA itself. The sample lists more than 90,000 clones, 77% occurring once. This clone showed up just once.

The TCR was taken from an elderly woman with acute or convalescent COVID-19. The source material was peripheral blood. The chain combines TRBV11-2 with TRBJ2-1; weak D call: TRBD1 (5 bases). The CDR3: CASSLGAGNNEQFF. In nucleotides, the CDR3 is TGTGCCAGCAGCTTAGGGGCAGGGAACAATGAGCAGTTCTTC. The complete variable domain, with remaining parts taken from reference TRBV11-2 and TRBJ2-1, reads EAGVAQSPRYKIIEKRQSVAFWCNPISGHATLYWYQQILGQGPKLLIQFQNNGVVDDSQLPKDRFSAERLKGVDSTLKIQPAKLEDSAVYLCASSLGAGNNEQFFGPGTRLTVL.